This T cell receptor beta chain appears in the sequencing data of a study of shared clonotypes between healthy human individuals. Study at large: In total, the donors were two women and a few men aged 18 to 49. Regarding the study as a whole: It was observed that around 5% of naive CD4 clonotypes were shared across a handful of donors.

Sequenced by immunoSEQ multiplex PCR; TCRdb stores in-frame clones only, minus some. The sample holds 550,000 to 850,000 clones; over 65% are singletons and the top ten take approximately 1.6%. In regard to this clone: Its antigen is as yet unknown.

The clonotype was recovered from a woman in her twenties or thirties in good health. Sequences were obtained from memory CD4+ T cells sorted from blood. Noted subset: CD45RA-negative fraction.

The CDR3 DNA is TGCGCCAGCAGCCAAATATTCTCTCTCCTGACTTTC. Encoded protein: CASSQIFSLLTF. The chain links TRBV4-1 to TRBJ2-6; D is unclear. The CDR3 extends over 12 amino acids. CDR1 and CDR2 (germline): MGHRA, YSYEKL. V lost 2 bases and J 14 bases, leaving 10 bases between the germline ends.